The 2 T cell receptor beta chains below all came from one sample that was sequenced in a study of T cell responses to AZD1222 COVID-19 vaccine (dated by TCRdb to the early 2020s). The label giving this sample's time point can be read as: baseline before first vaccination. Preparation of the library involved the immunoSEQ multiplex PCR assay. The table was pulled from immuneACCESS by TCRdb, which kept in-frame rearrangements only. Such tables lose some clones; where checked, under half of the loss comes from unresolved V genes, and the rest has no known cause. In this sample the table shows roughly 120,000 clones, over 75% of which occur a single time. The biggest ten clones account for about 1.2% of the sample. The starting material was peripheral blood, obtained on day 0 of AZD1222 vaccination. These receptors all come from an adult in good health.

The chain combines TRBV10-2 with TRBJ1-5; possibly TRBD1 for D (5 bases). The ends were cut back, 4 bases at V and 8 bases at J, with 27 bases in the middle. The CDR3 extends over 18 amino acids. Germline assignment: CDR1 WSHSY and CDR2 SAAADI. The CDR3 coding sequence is TGCGCCAGCAGTGGTGAGTTCGGTAACGCGGCAGGGTTGAAGCCCCAGCATTTT. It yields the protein CASSGEFGNAAGLKPQHF.

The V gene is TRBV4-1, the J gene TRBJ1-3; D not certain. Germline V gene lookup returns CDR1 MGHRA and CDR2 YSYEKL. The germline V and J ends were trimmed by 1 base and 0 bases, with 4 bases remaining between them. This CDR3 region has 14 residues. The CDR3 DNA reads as TGCGCCAGCAGCCAAGTAGGCTCTGGAAACACCATATATTTT. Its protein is CASSQVGSGNTIYF.